Listed here are 13 T cell receptor beta chains from one sample, sequenced in a study of T cells after yellow fever vaccination. TCRdb called the 5' RACE reads again in MiXCR, with one record for every CDR3 protein. The sample includes hundreds of thousands of distinct CDR3 sequences, 13% of them seen just once. The sequencing used PBMCs, collected on the day of the yellow fever booster vaccination. These receptor sequences come from a man under 40 who received the YFV17D yellow fever vaccine.

The rearrangement uses TRBV5-4 and TRBJ2-3; D assignment may be TRBD1 or TRBD2 (5 bases each). The CDR3 is 16 residues long. Germline loops: CDR1 SGHNT, CDR2 YYREEE (reference sequence). With 2 bases removed from V and 6 bases from J, the gap between germline ends came to 19 bases. The CDR3 reads CASSLGVLDHSDTQYF. CDR3 sequence (DNA): TGTGCCAGCAGCTTAGGGGTACTAGACCACTCCGATACGCAGTATTTT.

This chain joins TRBV20-1 and TRBJ2-5; 7 nucleotides line up with TRBD2. The CDR3 length is 13 residues. The germline gives CDR1 DFQATT, CDR2 SNEGSKA (reference sequence). With 6 bases clipped from V and 4 bases from J, the junction kept 8 bases outside the gene matches. The CDR3 sequence is CSARAGSSETQYF. The CDR3, as DNA: TGCAGTGCCCGAGCGGGGAGCTCAGAGACCCAGTACTTC.

This clonotype has only a few counts. This sequence joins TRBV30 and TRBJ1-5; unclear D gene. The germline gives CDR1 GTSNPN, CDR2 SVGIG (reference sequence). The CDR3 has 13 amino acids. V lost 0 bases and J lost 6, with 9 bases in between. DNA for the CDR3: TGTGCCTGGAGTGTACAAGGAACTCAGCCCCAGCATTTT. As protein: CAWSVQGTQPQHF.

To note about this clonotype: A much larger clone sits a single nucleotide away, making a read error possible. The gene calls are TRBV14 and TRBJ1-1; no clear D. Germline values: CDR1 SGHDN, CDR2 FVKESK. This CDR3 region has 15 residues. The CDR3 protein is CASSQVRQMNNEAFF. In DNA form, the CDR3 reads TGTGCCAGCAGCCAAGTAAGGCAGATGAACAATGAAGCTTTCTTT.

This clonotype has more than one count but fewer than ten. The chain joins TRBV6-1 to TRBJ2-7, with D perhaps TRBD1 or TRBD2 (5 bases each). Deletions cut 6 bases from V and 2 bases from J, with 14 bases between. Germline V lookup: CDR1 MNHNS, CDR2 SASEGT. The CDR3 covers 14 residues. CDR3 loop: CASRDRDRAYEQYF. DNA of the CDR3: TGTGCCAGCAGAGACCGGGACCGCGCCTACGAGCAGTACTTC.

This clonotype has a handful of counts. The chain links TRBV10-3 to TRBJ2-7, with a weak D call TRBD2 (6 bases). Trimming shortened V by 10 bases and J by 0 bases, and 16 bases separated the two germline ends. The CDR3 has 14 amino acids. Germline V gives CDR1 ENHRY, CDR2 SYGVKD. The CDR3 coding sequence is TGTGCCACCAGCTGGAGGGCCGGCTCCTACGAGCAGTACTTC. Its translation: CATSWRAGSYEQYF.

The chain carries TRBV5-1 and TRBJ2-1; TRBD2 matches at 11 bases. Looked up from germline, CDR1 is SGHRS and CDR2 is YFSETQ. J lost 3 bases, V lost 2 bases, and 4 bases had no gene match. This CDR3 contains 16 residues. The CDR3 loop reads CASSFKLAGDYNEQFF. The CDR3 nucleotides are TGCGCCAGCAGCTTCAAACTAGCGGGGGACTACAATGAGCAGTTCTTC.

The chain joins TRBV5-1 to TRBJ2-5; 10 nucleotides agree with TRBD2. This CDR3 has 14 residues. The V and J ends lost 4 bases and 3 bases, in that order; junction bases with no gene match: 3. Per the germline V gene, CDR1 is SGHRS and CDR2 is YFSETQ. CDR3 loop: CASSQLAGEETQYF. CDR3 bases: TGCGCCAGCAGCCAGCTAGCGGGGGAAGAGACCCAGTACTTC.

There are a few counts of this clonotype. This chain connects TRBV24-1 to TRBJ2-5; TRBD2 is a possible D gene (5 bases). V was clipped by 4 bases and J by 5 bases, with 19 bases between them. CDR1 is KGHDR and CDR2 is SFDVKD in the germline V gene. The CDR3 extends over 16 amino acids. This chain's CDR3 is CATSDPGPATGETQYF. The CDR3, as DNA: TGTGCCACCAGTGACCCCGGACCTGCTACGGGGGAGACCCAGTACTTC.

Here the CDR3 reads CASSYGPNTEAFF. For the CDR3, the DNA is TGTGCCAGCAGCTACGGACCGAACACTGAAGCTTTCTTT. The chain links TRBV5-6 to TRBJ1-1; D unresolved. In germline, CDR1 is SGHDT, CDR2 YYEEEE. This CDR3 spans 13 amino acids. The V end lost 3 bases, the J end lost 1 base, and 7 bases lay between the germline ends.

The J gene is TRBJ1-5, the V gene TRBV6-2 or TRBV6-3; 10 bases fit TRBD1. V was clipped by 6 bases and J by 6 bases; unmatched bases: 17. CDR1 MNHEY and CDR2 SVGEGT come from the germline V gene. The length of the CDR3 is 18 residues. CDR3 protein: CASRTGTGVSRSGQPQHF. CDR3 nucleotide sequence: TGTGCCAGCAGGACCGGGACAGGGGTTTCCAGGAGCGGTCAGCCCCAGCATTTT.

The J gene is TRBJ2-1, the V gene TRBV5-1; D not resolved. V was pared by 3 bases and J by 8 bases, with 6 bases between. Per germline, CDR1 SGHRS and CDR2 YFSETQ. There are 11 residues in the CDR3. The CDR3 loop reads CASSYSYEQFF. The CDR3 DNA follows: TGCGCCAGCAGCTATAGCTATGAGCAGTTCTTC. Full variable domain (remainder filled in from reference TRBV5-1 and TRBJ2-1): KAGVTQTPRYLIKTRGQQVTLSCSPISGHRSVSWYQQTPGQGLQFLFEYFSETQRNKGNFPGRFSGRQFSNSRSEMNVSTLELGDSALYLCASSYSYEQFFGPGTRLTVL.

The rearrangement uses TRBV5-6 and TRBJ2-2; D might be TRBD2 (5 bases). Germline V gene data show CDR1 as SGHDT and CDR2 as YYEEEE. The CDR3 spans 15 residues. V gave up 4 bases and J gave up 3 bases, with 13 bases separating them. In nucleotides, the CDR3 is TGTGCCAGCAGCATACTCGGGGAAGACACCGGGGAGCTGTTTTTT. Its translation is CASSILGEDTGELFF. The entire variable domain, with the rest obtained from reference TRBV5-6 and TRBJ2-2, is as follows: DAGVTQSPTHLIKTRGQQVTLRCSPKSGHDTVSWYQQALGQGPQFIFQYYEEEERQRGNFPDRFSGHQFPNYSSELNVNALLLGDSALYLCASSILGEDTGELFFGEGSRLTVL.